The clone carrying this TCR beta chain was counted a few times. The ends were cut back, 10 bases at V and 4 bases at J, with 13 bases in the middle. The CDR3 totals 12 residues. Germline CDR1 MDHEN, CDR2 SYDVKM. In TCRdb, the 5' RACE reads were re-called with MiXCR into one record per CDR3 protein. The table shows some 760,000 distinct CDR3 sequences, with 15% to 20% occurring only once. The sample is drawn from a study of identical twins. This same sample was also part of a study on T cells expressing NK-cell markers.

This clonotype was sampled from a woman aged 18-29 years in good health. The source material was PBMCs. The chain is built from TRBV28 and TRBJ1-2; D ambiguous. In DNA, the CDR3 is TGTGCCACCACACCTGCACGCTATGGCTACACCTTC. This translates into CATTPARYGYTF.